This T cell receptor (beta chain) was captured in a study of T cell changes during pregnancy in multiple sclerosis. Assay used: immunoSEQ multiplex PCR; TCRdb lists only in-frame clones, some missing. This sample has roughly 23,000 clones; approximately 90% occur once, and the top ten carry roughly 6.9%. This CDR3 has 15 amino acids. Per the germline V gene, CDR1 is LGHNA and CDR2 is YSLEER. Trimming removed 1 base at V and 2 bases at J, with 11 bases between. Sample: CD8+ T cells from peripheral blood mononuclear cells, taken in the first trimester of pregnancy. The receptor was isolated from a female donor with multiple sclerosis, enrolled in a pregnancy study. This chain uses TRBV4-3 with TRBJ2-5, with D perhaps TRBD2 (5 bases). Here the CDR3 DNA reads TGCGCCAGCAGCCAAGGACGGGAAATTCAAGAGACCCAGTACTTC. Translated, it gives CASSQGREIQETQYF.